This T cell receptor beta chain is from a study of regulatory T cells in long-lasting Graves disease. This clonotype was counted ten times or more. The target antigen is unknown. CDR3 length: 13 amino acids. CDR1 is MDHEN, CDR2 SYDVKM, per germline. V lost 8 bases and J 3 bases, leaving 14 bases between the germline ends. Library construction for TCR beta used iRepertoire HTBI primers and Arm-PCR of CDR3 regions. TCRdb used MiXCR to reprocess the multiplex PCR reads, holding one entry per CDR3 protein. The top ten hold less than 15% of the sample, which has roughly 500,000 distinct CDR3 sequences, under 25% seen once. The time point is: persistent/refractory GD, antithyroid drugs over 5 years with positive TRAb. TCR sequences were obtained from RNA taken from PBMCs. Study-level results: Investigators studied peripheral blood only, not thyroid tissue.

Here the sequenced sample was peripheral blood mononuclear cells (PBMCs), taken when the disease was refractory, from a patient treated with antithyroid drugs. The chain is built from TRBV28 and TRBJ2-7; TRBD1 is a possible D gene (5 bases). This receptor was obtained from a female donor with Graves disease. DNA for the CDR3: TGTGCCAGCCAGGGCGGCGGCGGCTACGAGCAGTACTTC. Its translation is CASQGGGGYEQYF.